The 7 T cell receptor beta chains listed next were all sequenced from one sample in a study of T-cell reconstitution after alpha-beta-depleted transplantation in children. A TCRbeta library incorporating unique molecular identifiers was prepared. TCRdb analysed the PCR reads with MiXCR anew, one entry per CDR3 protein. The sample records roughly 500,000 distinct CDR3 sequences, about an eighth being singletons. This sample comprised PBMCs from the stem cell graft donor, obtained from the stem cell graft. Every receptor here comes from a human donor who donated a stem cell graft to a child with combined immunodeficiency.

This clonotype has just a few counts. The rearrangement uses TRBV28 and TRBJ1-4, with TRBD1 identical over 7 bases. This CDR3 region has 15 residues. Germline V gene lookup returns CDR1 MDHEN and CDR2 SYDVKM. V gave up 3 bases and J gave up 3 bases; unmatched junction bases: 4. CDR3 sequence: CASSFGDSSNEKLFF. The CDR3 DNA reads as TGTGCCAGCAGTTTCGGGGACAGCTCTAATGAAAAACTGTTTTTT.

This clonotype was observed many times. The chain combines TRBV6-2 or TRBV6-3 with TRBJ2-7; 13 positions match TRBD2. Germline V gene sequence: CDR1 MNHEY, CDR2 SVGEGT. The CDR3 is 12 residues long. Germline trimming cut 7 bases from V and 8 bases from J; bases unmatched to any gene: 2. CDR3 region: CASMGLAGQQYF. As DNA, the CDR3 is TGTGCCAGCATGGGACTAGCGGGACAGCAGTACTTC.

The chain uses TRBV7-6 and TRBJ2-7; 10 bases are shared with TRBD1. The CDR3 contains 18 residues. The trim removed 0 bases at V and 1 base at J, leaving 9 bases unmatched. Per germline, CDR1 SGHVS and CDR2 FNYEAQ. CDR3 sequence (DNA): TGTGCCAGCAGCTTAGCGGGACAGGGGACCATACGGTCCTACGAGCAGTACTTC. It yields the protein CASSLAGQGTIRSYEQYF. The full variable domain, completed using reference TRBV7-6 and TRBJ2-7, is GAGVSQSPRYKVTKRGQDVALRCDPISGHVSLYWYRQALGQGPEFLTYFNYEAQQDKSGLPNDRFSAERPEGSISTLTIQRTEQRDSAMYRCASSLAGQGTIRSYEQYFGPGTRLTVT.

V usage is TRBV15 and J usage is TRBJ2-2; D is perhaps TRBD2 (6 bases). CDR1 and CDR2 from the germline V gene are LNHNV and YYDKDF (reference sequence). The CDR3 is 16 amino acids. V was shortened by 3 bases and J by 3 bases, with 14 bases between the two germline ends. The CDR3 nucleotides read TGTGCCACCAGCAGGCCTCGGGAGAGGGACACCGGGGAGCTGTTTTTT. Translation gives CATSRPRERDTGELFF.

V gene TRBV20-1 combines with J gene TRBJ2-1, with 14 bases aligning to TRBD2. Germline assignment: CDR1 DFQATT and CDR2 SNEGSKA (reference sequence). Trimming at V came to 5 bases and at J to 0 bases, leaving 9 bases not matched to a gene. This CDR3 spans 18 amino acids. As DNA, the CDR3 is TGCAGTGCTCTTCCGGGACTAGCGGGAGTAAGCTCCTACAATGAGCAGTTCTTC. This gives the protein CSALPGLAGVSSYNEQFF.

The chain couples TRBV19 to TRBJ1-5; D ambiguous. V was cut by 7 bases and J by 0 bases, with 10 bases left in between. The CDR3 is 14 amino acids. The germline V gene encodes CDR1 LNHDA and CDR2 SQIVND (reference sequence). The CDR3 DNA follows: TGTGCCAGTAAATCCGCCTTTAGCAATCAGCCCCAGCATTTT. Protein product: CASKSAFSNQPQHF.

The rearrangement uses TRBV12-3 or TRBV12-4 and TRBJ2-5; D gene unclear. With 2 bases removed from V and 5 bases from J, the gap between germline ends came to 9 bases. This CDR3 region has 13 residues. The CDR3: CASSLISPETQYF. For the CDR3, the DNA is TGTGCCAGCAGTTTAATATCCCCTGAGACCCAGTACTTC.